These T cell receptor beta chains were read from a single sample in a study of blood T cell repertoires in COVID-19. Clones were read by immunoSEQ multiplex PCR, and TCRdb kept only the in-frame ones, dropping some. The table shows about 89,000 clones, with roughly 80% occurring only once. The material sequenced was peripheral blood. These receptors all stem from a human donor in a cohort sampled during active COVID-19. Both conserved end residues are part of each CDR3. D genes are given only for firm matches. Size tells how often a clone was seen (once, few, many) or the class of an expanded clone, and some rows leave it out.

clone_size: few; j_call: TRBJ1-2; v_call: TRBV19; d_call: TRBD1; cdr3_aa: CASSNLVKGAANYGYTF; cdr3_nt: TGTGCCAGTAGTAACCTCGTAAAGGGGGCTGCGAACTATGGCTACACCTTC
clone_size: -; j_call: TRBJ2-7; v_call: TRBV5-6; d_call: -; cdr3_aa: CASSSVGGTYEQYF; cdr3_nt: TGTGCCAGCAGCTCAGTAGGCGGAACCTACGAGCAGTACTTC
clone_size: many; j_call: TRBJ2-7; v_call: TRBV28; d_call: TRBD1; cdr3_aa: CASSPQTGGIYEQYF; cdr3_nt: TGTGCCAGCAGTCCCCAGACAGGGGGAATCTACGAGCAGTACTTC
clone_size: -; j_call: TRBJ2-3; v_call: TRBV28; d_call: TRBD2; cdr3_aa: CATSRGGPTDTQYF; cdr3_nt: TGTGCCACCTCCCGGGGGGGGCCCACAGATACGCAGTATTTT
clone_size: -; j_call: TRBJ2-3; v_call: TRBV4-3; d_call: TRBD2; cdr3_aa: CASSQGREPPDTQYF; cdr3_nt: TGCGCCAGCAGCCAAGGGCGGGAGCCCCCAGATACGCAGTATTTT
clone_size: -; j_call: TRBJ2-7; v_call: TRBV7-9; d_call: -; cdr3_aa: CASSLSNGEQYF; cdr3_nt: TGTGCCAGCAGCTTGAGCAATGGCGAGCAGTACTTC
clone_size: -; j_call: TRBJ2-3; v_call: TRBV28; d_call: -; cdr3_aa: CASSPPSTDTQYF; cdr3_nt: TGTGCCAGCAGCCCCCCGAGCACAGATACGCAGTATTTT
clone_size: -; j_call: TRBJ2-2; v_call: TRBV9; d_call: -; cdr3_aa: CASSVVATGELFF; cdr3_nt: TGTGCCAGCAGCGTAGTGGCCACCGGGGAGCTGTTTTTT
clone_size: -; j_call: TRBJ2-1; v_call: TRBV7-7; d_call: -; cdr3_aa: CASSPVVGGGDNEQFF; cdr3_nt: TGTGCTAGCAGCCCAGTTGTCGGGGGTGGCGACAATGAGCAGTTCTTC
clone_size: -; j_call: TRBJ1-2; v_call: TRBV5-5; d_call: TRBD1; cdr3_aa: CASSLGQGQQYGYTF; cdr3_nt: TGTGCCAGCAGCCTAGGACAGGGCCAACAGTATGGCTACACCTTC
clone_size: -; j_call: TRBJ2-4; v_call: TRBV15; d_call: -; cdr3_aa: CATSSPSAGAGNIQYF; cdr3_nt: TGTGCCACCAGCAGCCCGTCGGCAGGGGCAGGGAACATTCAGTACTTC
clone_size: -; j_call: TRBJ2-4; v_call: TRBV19; d_call: TRBD2; cdr3_aa: CASSMVVAGAKNIQYF; cdr3_nt: TGTGCCAGTAGTATGGTGGTAGCGGGTGCCAAAAACATTCAGTACTTC
clone_size: -; j_call: TRBJ1-3; v_call: TRBV5-6; d_call: TRBD1; cdr3_aa: CASSWGTGDSGNTIYF; cdr3_nt: TGTGCCAGCAGCTGGGGGACAGGGGACTCTGGAAACACCATATATTTT
clone_size: -; j_call: TRBJ2-2; v_call: TRBV7-2; d_call: -; cdr3_aa: CASSSRLPTGVGELFF; cdr3_nt: TGTGCCAGCAGCTCCCGACTTCCCACGGGGGTCGGGGAGCTGTTTTTT
clone_size: -; j_call: TRBJ2-5; v_call: TRBV7-9; d_call: -; cdr3_aa: CASSLPYGRIQETQYF; cdr3_nt: TGTGCCAGCAGCCTCCCCTACGGGAGAATACAAGAGACCCAGTACTTC
clone_size: -; j_call: TRBJ2-2; v_call: TRBV4-2; d_call: -; cdr3_aa: CASKTDSDTGELFF; cdr3_nt: TGTGCCAGTAAGACCGACTCGGACACCGGGGAGCTGTTTTTT